The rows below give T cell receptor beta chains drawn from one sample of a study of CD8+CD57+ T cells in acquired aplastic anemia. Each CDR3 protein is one row after TCRdb ran MiXCR on the reads. The table shows around 250,000 distinct CDR3 sequences, with 82% occurring only once. The sample consisted of sorted CD4+, CD8+, or CD8+CD57+ T cells (not recorded which) from PBMCs. These receptors were collected from a human donor with aplastic anemia. The CDR3 runs from the conserved cysteine through the conserved F or W. D genes are given only for firm matches. Some rows mark clone size as missing; the rest say once, few, many or name a class of expanded clone.

>TRBV2|.|TRBJ2-1|.
TGTGCCAGCAGTGATGGGGGGGCCAATGAGCAGTCCTTC
CASSDGGANEQSF
>TRBV7-6|.|TRBJ2-1|.
TGTGCCAGCAGCTTACCCAAAGGGACAAAAAGCACTGAGCAGTTCTTC
CASSLPKGTKSTEQFF
>TRBV9|.|TRBJ2-3|.
TGTGCCAGCAGCTTATTCGGGGGGCCGACAGATACGCATTTT
CASSLFGGPTDTHF
>TRBV7-2|.|TRBJ2-1|.
TGTGCCAGCAGCCATCAAGGCACGGAGCAGCACTACGTCCAGTTCTTC
CASSHQGTEQHYVQFF
>TRBV11-2|.|TRBJ1-2|.
TGTGCCAGCAGACAGGGACGAGCGGCGAAGGATGGCTACACCTTC
CASRQGRAAKDGYTF
>TRBV24-1|TRBD2|TRBJ2-3|.
TGTGCCACCAGTGATTTCTGGACTAGCGGGAGCACAGATACGCAGTATTTT
CATSDFWTSGSTDTQYF
>TRBV7-8|.|TRBJ2-2|.
TGTGCCAGCAGCTGTCATCCAGGCGGGACCGCCCTTTCGTTTTTC
CASSCHPGGTALSFF
>TRBV5-4|TRBD1|TRBJ1-6|once
TGTGCCAGCAGGCGGACAGGGGCGTCCTATAATTCACCCCTCCACTTT
CASRRTGASYNSPLHF
>TRBV20-1|.|TRBJ1-6|.
TGCAGTGCGAAAGGTTACTATAATTCACCCTTCCACTTC
CSAKGYYNSPFHF
>TRBV20-1|.|TRBJ2-1|.
TGCAGTGCCAGTTGTTGGGGACGCAAGACACGGGATGAGCAGTTCTTC
CSASCWGRKTRDEQFF
>TRBV20-1|.|TRBJ2-1|.
TGCAGTGCTAGAGATCTCCAGCGGAGCTACAATGAGCAGTTCTTC
CSARDLQRSYNEQFF
>TRBV7-8|TRBD1|TRBJ1-5|.
TGTGCCAGCAGCTTACATCCAGACGGGACAGCCCTCCCGCATTTT
CASSLHPDGTALPHF
>TRBV9|.|TRBJ2-1|.
TGTGCCAGCAGACGGGACTCCGGCTCTGGGGCCAACGAGCAGTTCTTC
CASRRDSGSGANEQFF
>TRBV19|.|TRBJ2-7|.
TGTGCCAGTAGTATATTCCGGGACCAAGGCCTAGAGCAGTACTTC
CASSIFRDQGLEQYF
>TRBV7-9|.|TRBJ2-2|.
TGTGCCGGCCATGGGGGTAGCGAGGACCAGTACTTT
CAGHGGSEDQYF
>TRBV6-5|TRBD1|TRBJ2-1|many
TGTGCCAGCAGTTACGGGACAGGGGATGTCGATGAGCAGTTCTTC
CASSYGTGDVDEQFF
>TRBV7-2|.|TRBJ1-2|.
TGTGCCAGCAGCCCCAGGGTAGCGCAAAACTATTGCTACACCTTC
CASSPRVAQNYCYTF
>TRBV10-3|.|TRBJ2-2|.
TGTGCCATCTGTGCAGCGGGCAACGGGGAGCTGTTTTTT
CAICAAGNGELFF
>TRBV10-3|TRBD1|TRBJ2-7|once
TGTGCCAGCAGCTACACGGGACAGGACTACGAGCACTCCTTC
CASSYTGQDYEHSF
>TRBV5-6|.|TRBJ2-3|.
TGTGCCAGCAGCTTGCAGAGGGCTAGCACAGATACGCAGTATTTT
CASSLQRASTDTQYF
>TRBV7-8|.|TRBJ1-5|.
TGTGCCAGCAGCTTAGCGGGAGACCGCGGCAATCAGCCCCAGCATTTT
CASSLAGDRGNQPQHF
>TRBV9|.|TRBJ1-5|.
TGTGCCAGCGGAGGAGCTGGGAACAGTCAGTATCTCCCCCAGCATTTT
CASGGAGNSQYLPQHF
>TRBV12-3/TRBV12-4|.|TRBJ2-1|.
TGTGCCAGCAGGCCTGGGGGGATCCATGAGCAGTTCTTC
CASRPGGIHEQFF
>TRBV15|.|TRBJ2-2|.
TGTGCCACCAGCATAGGCGGCGTGCACGGGGACCAGTACTTT
CATSIGGVHGDQYF
>TRBV19|TRBD1|TRBJ2-7|.
TGTGCCAGTAGTGCGACAGGGAAGCCTTCCAACGAGCAGTACTTC
CASSATGKPSNEQYF
>TRBV7-9|TRBD1|TRBJ1-6|once
TGTGCCAGCAGCTTAGATGGGACAGGGGGATCACCCCTCCACTTT
CASSLDGTGGSPLHF
>TRBV20-1|.|TRBJ2-1|.
TGCAGTGCCCCAGATTACAATGAGCAGTTCTTC
CSAPDYNEQFF
>TRBV7-9|.|TRBJ1-2|.
TGTGCCAGCAGCTTGACAGGAAACAGGGAGAATGGCACAACCTTC
CASSLTGNRENGTTF
>TRBV15|.|TRBJ2-3|.
TGTGCCAGCAGAAGGGGGGGGAAGGGCGGGACGCAGTATTTT
CASRRGGKGGTQYF
>TRBV15|.|TRBJ2-1|.
TGTGCCACCAGCAGAGGCAGCGAGCGCGATACGCAGTTCTTC
CATSRGSERDTQFF
>TRBV9|.|TRBJ1-2|.
TGTGCCAGCAGCGTAGTCCAGGGGCGCCGTGAAGATGGCTACACCTTC
CASSVVQGRREDGYTF
>TRBV13|.|TRBJ1-2|.
TGTGCCAGCAGCTTAAGCGGGACAACTAATGGCTACACCTTC
CASSLSGTTNGYTF
>TRBV7-2|.|TRBJ2-1|.
TGTGCCAGCAGCTTCAACACGAACTACAATGAGCAGTTCTTC
CASSFNTNYNEQFF
>TRBV24-1|.|TRBJ2-1|.
TGTGCCACCGGGACTGGCGGCTGTAGGAATGAGCAGTTCTTC
CATGTGGCRNEQFF
>TRBV7-3|TRBD1|TRBJ1-2|.
TGTGCCAGCAGCGTTGATCGGACAGGGCTAAACTATGGCTACACCTTC
CASSVDRTGLNYGYTF
>TRBV7-2|.|TRBJ1-5|.
TGTGCCAGCAGTGAAGCCTCTGGCAATAATGAGCAGCACTTT
CASSEASGNNEQHF
>TRBV9|.|TRBJ2-5|.
TGTGCCAGCAGTTCAGGGAGGAGTTGGGGAGAGACGCAGTACTTC
CASSSGRSWGETQYF
>TRBV15|.|TRBJ2-3|many
TGTGCCACCAGCAGAGCCGGCGAGCAAGATACCCAGTACTTT
CATSRAGEQDTQYF
>TRBV2|.|TRBJ1-6|.
TGTGCCAGCGGCGTAGGGGTCGGAGGAACGCAATCCCCCCTCCACTTT
CASGVGVGGTQSPLHF
>TRBV11-3|.|TRBJ1-1|.
TGTGCCAGCAGCCCCCCCCCAGAACAGAACACTGAAGCTTTCTTT
CASSPPPEQNTEAFF
>TRBV19|.|TRBJ2-5|.
TGTGCCAGTAGTAGAGGGGTGGGGGGCCCTCAAGAGACCCAGTACTTC
CASSRGVGGPQETQYF
>TRBV4-2|.|TRBJ1-2|.
TGTGCCAGCAGCCAGGGTTTGACAGGCGGATCAACATATGGCTACACCTTC
CASSQGLTGGSTYGYTF
>TRBV10-3|.|TRBJ1-3|few
TGTGCCATCAGTGGACAGTTTGTGGACACCATATATTTT
CAISGQFVDTIYF
>TRBV11-2|.|TRBJ1-2|.
TGTGCCAGCAGCTTCGGCGGGGGCTTGGACTATGGCTACACCTTC
CASSFGGGLDYGYTF
>TRBV20-1|TRBD1|TRBJ2-7|once
TGCAGTGCCTCGGACAGGGGATACGAGCAGTACTTC
CSASDRGYEQYF
>TRBV20-1|.|TRBJ2-5|few
.
CSARDRDKGDEKLFFGSGTQYF
>TRBV12-3/TRBV12-4|TRBD2|TRBJ2-7|.
TGTGCCACTCGCCTAGCGGGCTGGGGGTACGAGCAGTACTTC
CATRLAGWGYEQYF
>TRBV7-9|TRBD2|TRBJ2-6|.
TGTGCCAGCAGCTTTCAAAGAAGCGGGGGGGGCAACGACCTGACTTTC
CASSFQRSGGGNDLTF
>TRBV19|.|TRBJ2-1|.
TGTGCCAGTAGCACCACTAGAGGGGATGAGCAGTTCTTC
CASSTTRGDEQFF
>TRBV7-8|TRBD2|TRBJ2-3|.
TGTGCCAGCAGCTTCGCGGGAGGACCCGATACGCAGTTT
CASSFAGGPDTQF
>TRBV7-8|TRBD2|TRBJ2-3|.
TGTGCCAGCAGAAGGGGACTAGCGGGAGTTGCACTCACAGATACGCAGTATTTT
CASRRGLAGVALTDTQYF
>TRBV7-9|.|TRBJ2-6|.
TGTGCCAGCAGCCCACAGGGTAGGGACAATGAGCAGGTCCTGACTTTC
CASSPQGRDNEQVLTF
>TRBV19|.|TRBJ2-1|.
TGTGCCAGTAGCCAGGGTAGCGGAAACGATCAGGATGAGCAGTTCTTC
CASSQGSGNDQDEQFF
>TRBV5-4|.|TRBJ1-2|.
TGTGCCAGCAGCCTTCTAACAGGAGACTATGGCTACACCTTC
CASSLLTGDYGYTF
>TRBV20-1|.|TRBJ2-6|.
TGCGGTGCTAGAGACTGCTCTGGGGCAAACGTCCTGACTTTC
CGARDCSGANVLTF
>TRBV9|.|TRBJ1-1|.
TGTGCCAGCAGCTTAGATAGCGCCTGCTATAATTCACCTTTCTTT
CASSLDSACYNSPFF
>TRBV7-6|.|TRBJ1-2|.
TGTGCCAGCAGCTTGAACTCGGGAGGGGTCGAGTTTTGCTACACCTTC
CASSLNSGGVEFCYTF
>TRBV7-3|.|TRBJ2-5|.
TGTGCCACCAGCAGCGGCAGGGAGCAAGAGAACCAGTACTTC
CATSSGREQENQYF